The source of this T cell receptor beta chain is a study of siplizumab effects on memory and regulatory T cells. Study results and caveats: Naive T cells, seemingly more diverse than memory cells, seemed major alloresponse contributors. Naive or memory phenotype was unassignable for roughly 75-95% of proliferating CD4+ or CD8+ clones. Mappable alloreactive CD4+ clones came from Treg cells more than 55% of the time on average with siplizumab, against 25% to 30% in controls.

In the case of this clone: Its antigen is currently unknown.

Approximately 100,000 TCR templates per sample were sequenced. Assay: immunoSEQ multiplex PCR; the TCRdb copy retains only in-frame clones and omits some. The profile shows some 110,000 clones, over 85% of them singletons. V shed 5 bases, J shed 0 bases, and the junction held 10 bases outside the gene matches. The CDR3 runs to 19 residues. Looked up from germline, CDR1 is MGHRA and CDR2 is YSYEKL. J is TRBJ2-4 and V is TRBV4-1; 13 bases are a match to TRBD2. The sequenced sample was Tregs sorted from blood. This receptor was identified in a human donor in good health. CDR3: CASSERTSGGVIAKNIQYF. The CDR3 DNA is TGCGCCAGCAGCGAACGGACTAGCGGGGGAGTTATAGCCAAAAACATTCAGTACTTC.